A selection of T cell receptor beta chains follows, all from one sample in a study of T cell responses to AZD1222 COVID-19 vaccine. TCRdb's table, derived via immunoSEQ multiplex PCR, lists solely in-frame clones and lacks some. The table lists 150,000 to 200,000 clones, around nine tenths of them singletons. The source material was peripheral blood, sampled on day 0 of AZD1222 vaccination. Receptors were obtained from an adult in good health. CDR3s include the opening cysteine and the closing phenylalanine or tryptophan. D genes are given only for firm matches. Only some rows state a clone size, as once, few, many or a class for expanded clones.

D: -; J: TRBJ2-1; size: -; length: 15; V: TRBV2; DNA: TGTGCCAGCAGTGAAGAGGGGGGCGCACATAATGAGCAGTTCTTC; CDR3: CASSEEGGAHNEQFF
D: -; J: TRBJ1-1; size: -; length: 21; V: TRBV6-6; DNA: TGTGCCAGCAGTCTCCCATTAGCTGCCCCCCACTGGCAGGGGAAGAACACTGAAGCTTTCTTT; CDR3: CASSLPLAAPHWQGKNTEAFF
D: -; J: TRBJ2-2; size: once; length: 15; V: TRBV5-1; DNA: TGCGCCAGCAGCTCGCTGGGTGAGAACACCGGGGAGCTGTTTTTT; CDR3: CASSSLGENTGELFF
D: TRBD1; J: TRBJ2-1; size: once; length: 15; V: TRBV4-2; DNA: TGTGCCAGCAGCCAGATGACAGGGGACCTCAATGAGCAGTTCTTC; CDR3: CASSQMTGDLNEQFF
D: TRBD1; J: TRBJ1-1; size: once; length: 15; V: TRBV4-2; DNA: TGTGCCAGCAGCCAATCCGGACAGGGGGCCACTGAAGCTTTCTTT; CDR3: CASSQSGQGATEAFF
D: -; J: TRBJ2-7; size: -; length: 14; V: TRBV9; DNA: TGTGCCAGCTCACGACAGAAAAGCTCCTACGAGCAGTACTTC; CDR3: CASSRQKSSYEQYF
D: -; J: TRBJ1-1; size: -; length: 13; V: TRBV7-8; DNA: TGTGCCAGCAGCTTAGCGCTCCTAGAAAAAGCTTTCTTT; CDR3: CASSLALLEKAFF
D: -; J: TRBJ2-3; size: -; length: 14; V: TRBV19; DNA: TGTGCCAGTAGTATTGGGACCGACACAGATACGCAGTATTTT; CDR3: CASSIGTDTDTQYF
D: TRBD1; J: TRBJ1-6; size: -; length: 16; V: TRBV5-1; DNA: TGCGCCAGCAGCTCGGGGACAGGAGGACTAATGAGTCCCCTCCACTTT; CDR3: CASSSGTGGLMSPLHF
D: -; J: TRBJ1-2; size: -; length: 13; V: TRBV6-5; DNA: TGTGCCAGCAGTCCGGACAGCAACTATGGCTACACCTTC; CDR3: CASSPDSNYGYTF
D: -; J: TRBJ1-1; size: -; length: 12; V: TRBV6-1; DNA: TGTGCCAGCAGTGAATGGGTCCGTGAAGCTTTCTTT; CDR3: CASSEWVREAFF
D: -; J: TRBJ2-2; size: -; length: 14; V: TRBV7-2; DNA: TGTGCCAGCAGCCCGACACTGAACACCGGGGAGCTGTTTTTT; CDR3: CASSPTLNTGELFF
D: TRBD1; J: TRBJ1-1; size: -; length: 15; V: TRBV18; DNA: TGTGCCAGCTCGCAAGCACAGGGGGCTAACACTGAAGCTTTCTTT; CDR3: CASSQAQGANTEAFF
D: -; J: TRBJ2-5; size: -; length: 14; V: TRBV5-5; DNA: TGTGCCAGCAGCCCTACTAGTTATCAAGAGACCCAGTACTTC; CDR3: CASSPTSYQETQYF
D: -; J: TRBJ1-2; size: -; length: 15; V: TRBV2; DNA: TGTGCCAGCAGTGAACAAGGGGTAGTCAGTGACGGCTACACCTTC; CDR3: CASSEQGVVSDGYTF
D: -; J: TRBJ1-2; size: -; length: 16; V: TRBV7-8; DNA: TGTGCCAGCAGCTTAGATTCCCCAAAGGGTCCCTATGGCTACACCTTC; CDR3: CASSLDSPKGPYGYTF
D: -; J: TRBJ1-1; size: -; length: 13; V: TRBV12-3/TRBV12-4; DNA: TGTGCCAGCAAATTGTCTGGGAACACTGAAGCTTTCTTT; CDR3: CASKLSGNTEAFF
D: -; J: TRBJ2-7; size: -; length: 13; V: TRBV5-6; DNA: TGTGCCAGCAGCTTGGGGAGGTCCTACGAGCAGTACTTC; CDR3: CASSLGRSYEQYF
D: -; J: TRBJ1-5; size: -; length: 14; V: TRBV7-2; DNA: TGTGCCAGCAGCCACAGGAGGGGCAATCAGCCCCAGCATTTT; CDR3: CASSHRRGNQPQHF
D: -; J: TRBJ1-2; size: -; length: 13; V: TRBV20-1; DNA: TGCAGTGCTAGTGGCCGCCGTCTAAATGGCTACACCTTC; CDR3: CSASGRRLNGYTF
D: TRBD2; J: TRBJ2-2; size: -; length: 17; V: TRBV10-3; DNA: TGTGCCATCAGTGAGTCTCTAGCGGGAGTAGTTGTCGGGGAGCTGTTTTTT; CDR3: CAISESLAGVVVGELFF
D: -; J: TRBJ1-2; size: -; length: 11; V: TRBV6-5; DNA: TGTGCCAGCTCTGACAGAGATGGCTACACCTTC; CDR3: CASSDRDGYTF
D: TRBD1; J: TRBJ2-7; size: -; length: 15; V: TRBV30; DNA: TGTGCCTGGAGTGTAAGTGGACAGGGGAGTAGGGAGCAGTACTTC; CDR3: CAWSVSGQGSREQYF
D: -; J: TRBJ1-2; size: once; length: 12; V: TRBV18; DNA: TGTGCCAGCTCACCGCAATGGCCTGGCTACACCTTC; CDR3: CASSPQWPGYTF
D: -; J: TRBJ1-1; size: -; length: 15; V: TRBV14; DNA: TGTGCCAGCAGCCAAAAGACAAAGGGATGGACTGAAGCTTTCTTT; CDR3: CASSQKTKGWTEAFF
D: -; J: TRBJ2-7; size: -; length: 17; V: TRBV11-2; DNA: TGTGCCAGCAGCTTAACGGACAGCTCAGCTTCTCCCTACGAGCAGTACTTC; CDR3: CASSLTDSSASPYEQYF
D: -; J: TRBJ1-2; size: -; length: 13; V: TRBV12-3/TRBV12-4; DNA: TGTGCCAGCAGTTTATCTGCTGCTGATGGCTACACCTTC; CDR3: CASSLSAADGYTF
D: -; J: TRBJ2-1; size: -; length: 12; V: TRBV5-6; DNA: TGTGCCAGCAGATCGAGGAACAATGAGCAGTTCTTC; CDR3: CASRSRNNEQFF
D: TRBD2; J: TRBJ2-2; size: -; length: 15; V: TRBV7-8; DNA: TGTGCCAGCAGCCCCGGAGCGGGGTCCACCGGGGAGCTGTTTTTT; CDR3: CASSPGAGSTGELFF
D: TRBD2; J: TRBJ2-7; size: -; length: 14; V: TRBV9; DNA: TGTGCCAGCAGCGTAGCTACGGGAGGCTACGAGCAGTACTTC; CDR3: CASSVATGGYEQYF
D: -; J: TRBJ2-5; size: -; length: 11; V: TRBV5-6; DNA: TGTGCCAGCAGCCTGGGCTCAGTCCAGTACTTC; CDR3: CASSLGSVQYF
D: TRBD2; J: TRBJ2-5; size: -; length: 13; V: TRBV15; DNA: TGTGCCACCAGCAGAGAACTAGCGGAGACCCAGTACTTC; CDR3: CATSRELAETQYF
D: -; J: TRBJ1-2; size: -; length: 13; V: TRBV30; DNA: TGTGCCTGGAGTGAGGGGGGTCCCTATGGCTACACCTTC; CDR3: CAWSEGGPYGYTF
D: -; J: TRBJ2-6; size: -; length: 21; V: TRBV2; DNA: TGTGCCAGCAGTGAACGTTACCGTTTTTGGACGGAGAGCTCTGGGGCCAACGTCCTGACTTTC; CDR3: CASSERYRFWTESSGANVLTF
D: -; J: TRBJ1-4; size: -; length: 13; V: TRBV2; DNA: TGTGCCAGCACCTCAGCGGGTCGGGAAAAACTGTTTTTT; CDR3: CASTSAGREKLFF
D: -; J: TRBJ2-7; size: -; length: 14; V: TRBV4-1; DNA: TGCGCCAGCAGCCAAGTACAGGTTTCGTACGAGCAGTACTTC; CDR3: CASSQVQVSYEQYF
D: -; J: TRBJ1-3; size: -; length: 15; V: TRBV19; DNA: TGTGCCAGTAGTACCCCCGGGAGCTCTGGAAACACCATATATTTT; CDR3: CASSTPGSSGNTIYF
D: TRBD2; J: TRBJ2-1; size: -; length: 15; V: TRBV14; DNA: TGTGCCAGCAGCCAAGCTAGCGGGAGTTGGGTTGAGCAGTTCTTC; CDR3: CASSQASGSWVEQFF
D: -; J: TRBJ2-5; size: -; length: 15; V: TRBV5-1; DNA: TGCGCCAGCAGCAGGTCGGGACTGACGAAAGAGACCCAGTACTTC; CDR3: CASSRSGLTKETQYF
D: -; J: TRBJ2-2; size: -; length: 14; V: TRBV19; DNA: TGTGCCAGTCAAGGACACTCTCGGCCCGGGGAGCTGTTTTTT; CDR3: CASQGHSRPGELFF
D: -; J: TRBJ2-3; size: -; length: 15; V: TRBV5-1; DNA: TGCGCCAGCAGCTTGGACTATTCGGACACAGATACGCAGTATTTT; CDR3: CASSLDYSDTDTQYF